This is a list of T cell receptor beta chains from one sample in a study of Graves' ophthalmopathy and Graves' hyperthyroidism. TCRdb fed the multiplex PCR reads into MiXCR, producing one record per CDR3 protein. The repertoire holds around 1,200,000 distinct CDR3 sequences, with approximately 35% as singletons. Material: peripheral blood or thyroid tissue (not recorded which). All receptors derive from an adult man with Graves' hyperthyroidism. The CDR3 runs from the conserved cysteine through the conserved F or W. The D gene is left open where the match is weak. The size of a clone is reported for some rows only, either as once, few or many, or as a class for expanded clones.

j_call v_call d_call clone_size cdr3_aa cdr3_nt
TRBJ2-2 TRBV12-3/TRBV12-4 TRBD1 . CASSFGTGGLGELFF TGTGCCAGCAGTTTTGGGACAGGGGGTCTCGGGGAGCTGTTTTTT
TRBJ2-2 TRBV10-3 . . CAISDLGGLNTGELFF TGTGCCATCAGTGACCTCGGGGGCCTTAACACCGGGGAGCTGTTTTTT
TRBJ1-6 TRBV7-9 . . CASSPTGSNNSPLHF TGTGCCAGCAGCCCAACGGGATCGAATAATTCACCCCTCCACTTT
TRBJ1-1 TRBV6-6 . . CASKHRYTEAFF TGTGCCAGCAAGCACAGATACACTGAAGCTTTCTTT
TRBJ1-4 TRBV15 . . CATGTTGPAGNEKLFF TGTGCCACCGGTACGACAGGCCCGGCTGGTAATGAAAAACTGTTTTTT
TRBJ1-1 TRBV20-1 . many CSAAPPTKSTEAFF TGCAGTGCTGCCCCTCCGACAAAGAGCACTGAAGCTTTCTTT
TRBJ1-5 TRBV2 . many CASKLGLTNQPQHF TGTGCCAGCAAGCTAGGGCTTACCAATCAGCCCCAGCATTTT
TRBJ2-7 TRBV7-9 . few CASSYNQYEQYF TGTGCCAGCAGCTATAATCAGTACGAGCAGTACTTC
TRBJ1-1 TRBV6-2/TRBV6-3 . few CASKSTDLISEAFF TGTGCCAGCAAGTCTACTGATTTGATAAGTGAAGCTTTCTTT
TRBJ1-6 TRBV2 . many CASADGSPLHF TGTGCCAGCGCGGATGGTTCACCCCTCCACTTT
TRBJ1-4 TRBV5-1 TRBD1 many CASSQGQGSEKLFF TGCGCCAGCAGCCAGGGACAGGGATCCGAAAAACTGTTTTTT
TRBJ1-5 TRBV7-2 . once CASSFLSQGQPQHF TGTGCCAGCAGCTTCCTCTCCCAGGGTCAGCCCCAGCATTTT
TRBJ2-5 TRBV15 . many CATSRDQGSQETQYF TGTGCCACCAGCAGAGATCAAGGCAGCCAAGAGACCCAGTACTTC
TRBJ1-6 TRBV5-8 . . CASSQRGSPLYF TGTGCCAGCAGCCAGAGGGGTTCACCCCTCTACTTT
TRBJ1-1 TRBV19 TRBD1 many CASRLTGDTEAFF TGTGCCAGTAGGCTTACAGGGGACACTGAAGCTTTCTTT
TRBJ1-1 TRBV29-1 . many CSVCLNTEAFF TGCAGCGTTTGCCTGAACACTGAAGCTTTCTTT
TRBJ1-5 TRBV2 . once CASSEALRDRNLHF TGTGCCAGCAGTGAAGCGCTTCGAGACAGGAACTTGCATTTT
TRBJ2-5 TRBV4-1 TRBD1 . CASSHRLRDRNLQETQYF TGCGCCAGCAGCCACCGACTCCGGGACAGGAACCTCCAAGAGACCCAGTACTTC